The 17 T cell receptor beta chains in this list originate from one sample, sequenced in a study of early T cells in non-severe SARS-CoV-2 infection. Each CDR3 protein is one row after TCRdb ran MiXCR on the 5' RACE reads. The sample holds nearly 90,000 distinct CDR3 sequences, around 15% seen once. Source material: whole blood. The source of these receptors is an adult who was a healthcare worker with PCR-confirmed SARS-CoV-2 infection or an uninfected control (not recorded which).

This clonotype has ten or more counts. The J gene is TRBJ1-2, the V gene TRBV6-5; perhaps TRBD1 as D (5 bases). Trimming stripped 5 bases from V and 3 bases from J, with 10 bases between. Germline-derived CDR1 and CDR2 are MNHEY and SVGAGI. The CDR3 is 13 amino acids. The CDR3 is CASSLGPYYGYTF. The CDR3 coding sequence is TGTGCCAGCAGTCTGGGACCGTACTATGGCTACACCTTC.

The chain uses TRBV7-9 and TRBJ1-1; 8 bases are shared with TRBD1. After removal of 3 bases from V and 3 bases from J, the junction contained 3 bases not matched to a gene. There are 14 residues in the CDR3. Germline V gene sequence: CDR1 SEHNR, CDR2 FQNEAQ (reference sequence). The CDR3 nucleotides read TGTGCCAGCAGCTTGACAGGGGTTTACACTGAAGCTTTCTTT. This codes for CASSLTGVYTEAFF.

The V and J genes are TRBV27 and TRBJ2-7, with TRBD2 matching over 10 bases. There are 15 residues in the CDR3. J gave up 0 bases and V 7 bases, and 6 bases lay outside the gene matches. Looked up from germline, CDR1 is MNHEY and CDR2 is SMNVEV (reference sequence). As DNA, the CDR3 is TGTGCCAGCAAATCACTAGCGGGGCTCTCCTACGAGCAGTACTTC. As protein: CASKSLAGLSYEQYF.

J is TRBJ2-7 and V is TRBV5-4; 7 positions agree with TRBD1. Germline lookup yields CDR1 SGHNT and CDR2 YYREEE (reference sequence). There are 15 residues in the CDR3. The V and J ends lost 3 bases and 2 bases, in that order; junction bases with no gene match: 8. CDR3 in amino acids: CASSSIGQEPYEQYF. CDR3 nucleotides: TGTGCCAGCAGCTCCATTGGACAGGAACCCTACGAGCAGTACTTC.

This clonotype has a count of ten or more. The genes are TRBV7-9 and TRBJ1-1, with TRBD1 matching 7 bases. CDR3 size: 15 residues. Germline CDR1 and CDR2: SEHNR and FQNEAQ (reference sequence). V trimming: 5 bases; J trimming: 4 bases; junction bases outside the gene matches: 10. The CDR3 is CASSGTGALSTEAFF. The CDR3, as DNA: TGTGCCAGCAGCGGAACAGGGGCCTTGAGCACTGAAGCTTTCTTT. Full variable domain (remainder filled in from reference TRBV7-9 and TRBJ1-1): DTGVSQNPRHKITKRGQNVTFRCDPISEHNRLYWYRQTLGQGPEFLTYFQNEAQLEKSRLLSDRFSAERPKGSFSTLEIQRTEQGDSAMYLCASSGTGALSTEAFFGQGTRLTVV.

The chain has TRBV20-1 and TRBJ2-1, with D unclear. The CDR3 loop spans 15 amino acids. Germline V lookup: CDR1 DFQATT, CDR2 SNEGSKA (reference sequence). V was pared by 0 bases and J by 2 bases, with 11 bases between. CDR3 nucleotide sequence: TGCAGTGCTAGAGATCCTAGTTCACCCTACAATGAGCAGTTCTTC. Protein product: CSARDPSSPYNEQFF.

This chain uses TRBV27 with TRBJ1-6; maybe TRBD1 (5 bases). The germline V gene has CDR1 MNHEY and CDR2 SMNVEV (reference sequence). Trimming shortened V by 2 bases and J by 4 bases, and 18 bases separated the two germline ends. The CDR3 is made up of 18 amino acids. The CDR3 here is CASSLRGPHERYNSPLHF. The CDR3 DNA sequence: TGTGCCAGCAGTTTAAGGGGACCCCATGAACGTTATAATTCACCCCTCCACTTT.

This clonotype has just a few counts. The rearrangement joins TRBV7-6 to TRBJ2-7; tentatively, D is TRBD2 (8 bases). The CDR3 has 18 amino acids. V was shortened by 5 bases and J by 4 bases, with 27 bases between the two germline ends. Germline V gene data show CDR1 as SGHVS and CDR2 as FNYEAQ. For the CDR3, the DNA is TGTGCCAGCAGCCGCGGGCTAGCGGGCCCAACCAGGGGGTACGAGCAGTACTTC. The encoded protein is CASSRGLAGPTRGYEQYF.

This sequence joins TRBV5-5 and TRBJ2-5, with TRBD1 identical over 10 bases. The trim removed 3 bases at V and 5 bases at J, leaving 4 bases unmatched. This CDR3 comprises 14 residues. Per germline, CDR1 SGHKS and CDR2 YYEKEE (reference sequence). The CDR3 bases are TGTGCCAGCAGCTGGACAGGGGGTCGGGAGACCCAGTACTTC. This encodes CASSWTGGRETQYF.

This chain uses TRBV18 with TRBJ1-5; D unclear. The germline CDR1 and CDR2 sequences are KGHSH and LQKENI. The CDR3 consists of 13 residues. With 4 bases removed from V and 3 bases from J, the gap between germline ends came to 7 bases. The CDR3, as DNA: TGTGCCAGCTCACAGGAGTTCAATCAGCCCCAGCATTTT. Translation gives CASSQEFNQPQHF.

This chain uses TRBV27 with TRBJ1-5, with D perhaps TRBD1 (5 bases). The CDR3 has 12 residues. Germline CDR1 and CDR2: MNHEY and SMNVEV (reference sequence). The CDR3 DNA reads TGTGCGTCTCACCCGGGGCTTCAGCCCCAGCATTTT. Translated, it gives CASHPGLQPQHF.

V is TRBV10-3 and J is TRBJ1-1; a possible D gene is TRBD1 (6 bases). From germline, CDR1 is ENHRY and CDR2 SYGVKD. V dropped 4 bases and J dropped 5 bases, with 8 bases sitting between them. The CDR3 covers 12 residues. For the CDR3, the DNA is TGTGCCATCAGTGGTACAGGGACTGAAGCTTTCTTT. Protein: CAISGTGTEAFF.

Only a few counts were recorded for this clonotype. The chain employs TRBV12-3 or TRBV12-4 and TRBJ2-5, with 15 bases aligning to TRBD2. The CDR3 length is 16 residues. V trimming: 0 bases; J trimming: 4 bases; junction bases outside the gene matches: 0. The CDR3: CASSLAGLAGGETQYF. The CDR3 DNA reads TGTGCCAGCAGTTTAGCGGGACTAGCGGGAGGAGAGACCCAGTACTTC.

In this sample, this clonotype turned up a few times. V is TRBV7-9 and J is TRBJ2-2; the D gene is possibly TRBD2 (6 bases). Germline loops: CDR1 SEHNR, CDR2 FQNEAQ (reference sequence). The CDR3 has 15 residues. Trimming took off 5 bases at V and 3 bases at J, with 13 bases between the two ends. The CDR3 DNA reads as TGTGCCAGCAGCCCCGGGAGTTCCGACACCGGGGAGCTGTTTTTT. This sequence encodes CASSPGSSDTGELFF.

This clonotype has a handful of counts. The chain uses TRBV3-1 and TRBJ2-3; 12 positions agree with TRBD2. The junction had 2 bases not matched to a gene; V was cut back by 0 bases and J by 7 bases. This CDR3 region has 15 residues. The V gene's germline CDR1 is LGHDT and CDR2 YNNKEL (reference sequence). CDR3 nucleotides: TGTGCCAGCAGCCAAGAAACTAGCGGGAGGCATACGCAGTATTTT. Translated, it gives CASSQETSGRHTQYF.

This clonotype was seen repeatedly, ten times or more. The rearrangement uses TRBV7-9 and TRBJ2-1; D possibly corresponds to TRBD1 (5 bases). The length of the CDR3 is 11 residues. CDR1 and CDR2 from the germline V gene are SEHNR and FQNEAQ (reference sequence). V was cut by 5 bases and J by 8 bases, with 7 bases left in between. The CDR3 DNA follows: TGTGCCAGCAGCCCAGGGTATGAGCAGTTCTTC. It codes for CASSPGYEQFF. Variable domain in full (rest from reference TRBV7-9 and TRBJ2-1): DTGVSQNPRHKITKRGQNVTFRCDPISEHNRLYWYRQTLGQGPEFLTYFQNEAQLEKSRLLSDRFSAERPKGSFSTLEIQRTEQGDSAMYLCASSPGYEQFFGPGTRLTVL.

The chain uses TRBV10-2 and TRBJ1-2, with 9 bases lining up with TRBD1. Per germline, CDR1 WSHSY and CDR2 SAAADI. The CDR3 loop spans 14 amino acids. J gave up 4 bases and V 2 bases, and 2 bases lay outside the gene matches. CDR3 loop: CASSETGGAYGYTF. CDR3 DNA sequence: TGCGCCAGCAGTGAGACAGGGGGCGCCTATGGCTACACCTTC.